This is a list of T cell receptor beta chains from one sample in a study of CD8+ T cells in alopecia areata. The table came from immunoSEQ multiplex PCR; TCRdb's copy has only in-frame clones and leaves some out. Of fewer than 250,000 clones in the sample, around two fifths were seen once. Sequencing was performed on CD4+ T cells sorted from blood, taken at approximately week 30, from a patient treated with tofacitinib. The receptors stem from a human donor with alopecia areata. Both conserved end residues are part of each CDR3. D genes are given only for firm matches. Rows may omit the clone size; those that give it use once, few, many or a size class.

v_gene,j_gene,abundance,d_gene,CDR3aa,CDR3nt
TRBV30,TRBJ2-6,-,-,CAWNQGPGANVLTF,TGTGCCTGGAACCAGGGCCCTGGGGCCAACGTCCTGACTTTC
TRBV30,TRBJ2-3,few,-,CAWSHGGGTDTQYF,TGTGCCTGGAGCCATGGCGGGGGCACAGATACGCAGTATTTT
TRBV2,TRBJ1-5,-,-,CASSLGSNQPQHF,TGTGCCAGCAGTTTAGGCAGCAATCAGCCCCAGCATTTT
TRBV9,TRBJ1-6,-,-,CASSATELSPLHF,TGTGCCAGCAGCGCGACAGAACTTTCACCCCTCCACTTT
TRBV6-5,TRBJ2-5,-,-,CASSSLQGPETQYF,TGTGCCAGCAGTTCCCTCCAGGGTCCGGAGACCCAGTACTTC
TRBV5-1,TRBJ1-2,-,-,CASSFGGGPPNYGYTF,TGCGCCAGCAGCTTTGGGGGTGGACCCCCCAACTATGGCTACACCTTC
TRBV29-1,TRBJ2-5,few,TRBD1,CSVVPGQGAGLGETQYF,TGCAGCGTCGTTCCGGGACAGGGGGCTGGGTTGGGAGAGACCCAGTACTTC
TRBV29-1,TRBJ2-1,-,-,CSVAGSYNEQFF,TGCAGCGTTGCGGGCTCCTACAATGAGCAGTTCTTC
TRBV7-6,TRBJ2-2,-,TRBD1,CASSRDRGRELFF,TGTGCCAGCAGCAGGGACAGGGGGCGGGAGCTGTTTTTT
TRBV7-9,TRBJ2-2,-,-,CASRFSGTGELFF,TGTGCCAGCAGATTCTCAGGGACCGGGGAGCTGTTTTTT
TRBV19,TRBJ1-1,-,-,CASSPPGWGTEAFF,TGTGCCAGTAGTCCTCCAGGGTGGGGCACTGAAGCTTTCTTT
TRBV27,TRBJ2-5,once,-,CASSLRPGGGETQYF,TGTGCCAGCAGTTTAAGGCCTGGTGGGGGGGAGACCCAGTACTTC
TRBV15,TRBJ1-2,-,-,CATSRTLTGNYGYTF,TGTGCCACCAGCAGAACCCTAACAGGGAACTATGGCTACACCTTC
TRBV7-9,TRBJ1-2,few,TRBD1,CASSLLVPPRTGDGYTF,TGTGCCAGCAGCTTATTAGTGCCCCCCCGGACAGGGGATGGCTACACCTTC
TRBV4-1,TRBJ1-2,few,-,CASSYRTAINYGYTF,TGCGCCAGCAGCTACCGGACGGCTATTAACTATGGCTACACCTTC
TRBV30,TRBJ1-5,few,-,CAWSVGRDQPQHF,TGTGCCTGGAGTGTGGGCAGGGATCAGCCCCAGCATTTT
TRBV23-1,TRBJ1-1,-,-,CASSQCECTEAFF,TGCGCCAGCAGTCAATGCGAGTGCACTGAAGCTTTCTTT
TRBV7-6,TRBJ1-2,few,TRBD1,CASSSQRTGQHGYTF,TGTGCCAGCAGCTCACAAAGGACAGGCCAGCATGGCTACACCTTC
TRBV29-1,TRBJ2-7,few,TRBD2,CSVEGTSGSFYEQYF,TGCAGCGTTGAGGGAACTAGCGGGAGTTTCTACGAGCAGTACTTC
TRBV25-1,TRBJ1-2,-,-,CASSPAGNYGYTF,TGTGCCAGCAGTCCGGCGGGTAACTATGGCTACACCTTC
TRBV14,TRBJ2-7,few,TRBD2,CASSQNLAGVLGQYF,TGTGCCAGCAGCCAAAACCTAGCGGGAGTCCTCGGGCAGTACTTC
TRBV5-1,TRBJ1-1,few,-,CASSLGVNTEAFF,TGCGCCAGCAGCTTGGGGGTTAACACTGAAGCTTTCTTT
TRBV5-6,TRBJ1-6,few,-,CASSLRGDPNNSPLHF,TGTGCCAGCAGCTTAAGGGGCGACCCAAATAATTCACCCCTCCACTTT
TRBV7-9,TRBJ2-3,few,TRBD1,CASRWDSTDTQYF,TGTGCCAGCAGATGGGACAGTACAGATACGCAGTATTTT
TRBV29-1,TRBJ2-7,few,-,CSVGWQSYEQYF,TGCAGCGTTGGATGGCAGAGCTACGAGCAGTACTTC
TRBV9,TRBJ2-3,-,-,CASSVASTDTQYF,TGTGCCAGCAGCGTAGCAAGCACAGATACGCAGTATTTT
TRBV7-2,TRBJ2-7,-,-,CASSLAGTVSYEQYF,TGTGCCAGCAGCTTAGCCGGGACCGTGTCCTACGAGCAGTACTTC
TRBV29-1,TRBJ2-1,few,TRBD2,CTGTSGYNEQFF,TGCACCGGGACTAGCGGTTACAATGAGCAGTTCTTC
TRBV29-1,TRBJ1-5,-,TRBD1,CSAGGGNQPQHF,TGCAGCGCAGGGGGCGGCAATCAGCCCCAGCATTTT
TRBV30,TRBJ2-3,few,-,CACRGVALHTQYF,TGTGCCTGCCGAGGGGTAGCGCTACATACGCAGTATTTT
TRBV25-1,TRBJ2-7,few,-,CASGRGQRSSYEQYF,TGTGCCAGCGGACGGGGTCAGCGGTCCTCCTACGAGCAGTACTTC
TRBV28,TRBJ2-7,-,-,CASSLRRTPAGEQYF,TGTGCCAGCAGTCTAAGGCGGACTCCTGCGGGGGAGCAGTACTTC
TRBV29-1,TRBJ2-7,-,-,CSVRAGGRYEQYF,TGCAGCGTGAGGGCAGGGGGGAGGTACGAGCAGTACTTC
TRBV27,TRBJ2-3,few,-,CAHTGPGTDTQYF,TGTGCCCACACGGGACCGGGGACAGATACGCAGTATTTT
TRBV4-2,TRBJ2-3,few,TRBD2,CASSLGTSGSTDTQYF,TGTGCCAGCAGCCTGGGGACTAGCGGGAGCACAGATACGCAGTATTTT
TRBV2,TRBJ2-1,few,-,CASSGSNEQFF,TGTGCCAGCAGCGGGAGCAATGAGCAGTTCTTC
TRBV7-9,TRBJ1-5,few,-,CASSSQPDQPQHF,TGTGCCAGCAGCTCGCAGCCCGATCAGCCCCAGCATTTT
TRBV11-2,TRBJ2-7,few,TRBD1,CASSRHTGADEQYF,TGTGCCAGCAGCCGACACACAGGGGCCGACGAGCAGTACTTC
TRBV2,TRBJ2-7,few,-,CASSESGQAIYEQYF,TGTGCCAGCAGTGAATCGGGGCAGGCTATCTACGAGCAGTACTTC
TRBV30,TRBJ1-2,-,TRBD1,CAWSTGAGYTF,TGTGCCTGGTCGACAGGGGCTGGCTACACCTTC
TRBV27,TRBJ2-1,few,-,CASSSFTGSSYNEQFF,TGTGCCAGCAGTTCCTTCACAGGGAGCTCCTACAATGAGCAGTTCTTC
TRBV29-1,TRBJ1-3,-,-,CSVWESGNTIYF,TGCAGCGTCTGGGAGTCTGGAAACACCATATATTTT
TRBV29-1,TRBJ1-5,-,-,CSVTTDSFNQPQHF,TGCAGCGTGACAACTGACAGTTTTAATCAGCCCCAGCATTTT
TRBV7-2,TRBJ2-3,few,TRBD1,CASSSRQGMNGADTQYF,TGTGCCAGCAGCTCGCGACAGGGAATGAATGGGGCAGATACGCAGTATTTT
TRBV30,TRBJ1-2,many,-,CAWSQDAYGYTF,TGTGCCTGGAGTCAGGACGCGTATGGCTACACCTTC
TRBV7-9,TRBJ2-7,-,-,CASSLSGRSYEQYF,TGTGCCAGCAGCTTATCGGGACGGTCTTACGAGCAGTACTTC
TRBV5-1,TRBJ1-1,-,-,CASSLDGIMNTEAFF,TGCGCCAGCAGCTTGGACGGGATAATGAACACTGAAGCTTTCTTT
TRBV10-3,TRBJ1-2,few,-,CAISDRISNYGYTF,TGTGCCATCAGTGACAGGATAAGTAACTATGGCTACACCTTC
TRBV5-1,TRBJ1-1,-,-,CASSLEMNTEAFF,TGCGCCAGCAGCTTGGAAATGAACACTGAAGCTTTCTTT
TRBV14,TRBJ1-5,few,-,CASSQGLYRPYDNQPQHF,TGTGCCAGCAGCCAAGGGCTATACCGCCCCTACGACAATCAGCCCCAGCATTTT
TRBV11-2,TRBJ1-1,few,-,CASSLSGDVNTEAFF,TGTGCCAGCAGCTTGTCAGGGGACGTGAACACTGAAGCTTTCTTT